These 3 T cell receptor beta chains were sequenced from one sample in a study of blood T cells in healthy people across ages. The authors ran a second PCR of about 7 to 11 cycles using a sample-barcoded 5' primer and a J-beta primer mix. Using its own MiXCR run on the 5' RACE reads, TCRdb lists one record per CDR3 protein. The repertoire holds roughly 1,100,000 distinct CDR3 sequences, with under 30% as singletons. This sample was also put to use in a study of T cells of mothers and their children.

The sequenced material came from blood. These receptors came from a girl aged 2 to 9 in good health.

A few counts support this clonotype. The chain combines TRBV7-9 with TRBJ1-2, with a tentative D call TRBD1 (5 bases). The CDR3 runs 18 residues. The germline V gene encodes CDR1 SEHNR and CDR2 FQNEAQ (reference sequence). V lost 0 bases and J 7 bases, leaving 24 bases between the germline ends. The DNA for the CDR3 is TGTGCCAGCAGCTTAGCGTCGAGCACCGGGACGCCCTCGGGTGGCTACACCTTC. It specifies CASSLASSTGTPSGGYTF.

This clonotype was found a few times. The rearrangement links TRBV11-2 to TRBJ2-7; tentatively, D is TRBD2 (6 bases). The CDR3 runs 15 residues. CDR1 and CDR2 (germline): SGHAT, FQNNGV. The germline V and J ends were trimmed by 4 bases and 3 bases, with 16 bases remaining between them. The CDR3, as DNA: TGTGCCAGCAGCTCATGGGGGGAAGAGGGCTACGAGCAGTACTTC. Encoded protein: CASSSWGEEGYEQYF.

The V gene is TRBV29-1, the J gene TRBJ2-5, with 7 bases fitting TRBD1. Germline-derived CDR1 and CDR2 are SQVTM and ANQGSEA. This CDR3 is 11 amino acids long. The trim removed 7 bases at V and 10 bases at J, leaving 9 bases unmatched. Here the CDR3 reads CSGSQGVVQYF. The CDR3 region has the DNA TGCAGCGGGAGCCAGGGGGTAGTCCAGTACTTC.